This record concerns one TCR beta chain sequence. Its matching antigen is unknown. The data derive from a study of cytomegalovirus exposure and HLA in healthy donors. Overall study results and limits: In a later analysis, common viral pathogens appeared linked to several of the most significant clusters.

The CDR3 sequence is 15 residues long. Germline-derived CDR1 and CDR2 are KGHSH and LQKENI. The J segment lost 7 bases and the V segment lost 4 bases, leaving 10 bases of the junction unmatched. This PCR relied on a set of 60 Vbeta primers and 13 Jbeta primers. Clones were read by immunoSEQ multiplex PCR, and TCRdb kept only the in-frame ones, dropping some. The sample records roughly 250,000 clones, roughly two thirds being singletons. This TCR came from a female donor in good health and CMV-seronegative. What was sequenced was PBMCs. This chain joins TRBV18 and TRBJ2-7; TRBD2 matches at 10 bases. For the CDR3, the DNA is TGTGCCAGCTCACTATCTAGCGGGAGCGTCTTTGAGCAGTACTTC. It yields the protein CASSLSSGSVFEQYF. Supplemented by reference TRBV18 and TRBJ2-7, the full variable domain reads NAGVMQNPRHLVRRRGQEARLRCSPMKGHSHVYWYRQLPEEGLKFMVYLQKENIIDESGMPKERFSAEFPKEGPSILRIQQVVRGDSAAYFCASSLSSGSVFEQYFGPGTRLTVT.